This T cell receptor beta chain was sequenced for a study of neurological immune-mediated disorders. This clonotype came up many times. Its antigen is unknown. MiXCR was run by TCRdb on the 5' RACE reads, yielding one entry per CDR3 protein. The table includes about 66,000 distinct CDR3 sequences, 3.4% detected once. Broader study findings: There was no association between the multiple sclerosis repertoire cluster and any clinical or MRI feature. No sharing of CDR3 amino acid sequences was observed among expanded clones across subjects, suggesting private repertoires in all groups.

Germline V CDR1 and CDR2: SGHRS, YFSETQ. This CDR3 comprises 17 residues. Unmatched junction bases numbered 10, after V lost 0 bases and J lost 5 bases. Sample: PBMCs. This rearrangement joins TRBV5-1 to TRBJ2-5; 10 bases align to TRBD1. The clonotype originates from a man aged 35 to 55 with multiple sclerosis. CDR3: CASSLAAQTGGWETQYF. Written as DNA, the CDR3 is TGCGCCAGCAGCTTGGCTGCACAGACAGGGGGCTGGGAGACCCAGTACTTC.